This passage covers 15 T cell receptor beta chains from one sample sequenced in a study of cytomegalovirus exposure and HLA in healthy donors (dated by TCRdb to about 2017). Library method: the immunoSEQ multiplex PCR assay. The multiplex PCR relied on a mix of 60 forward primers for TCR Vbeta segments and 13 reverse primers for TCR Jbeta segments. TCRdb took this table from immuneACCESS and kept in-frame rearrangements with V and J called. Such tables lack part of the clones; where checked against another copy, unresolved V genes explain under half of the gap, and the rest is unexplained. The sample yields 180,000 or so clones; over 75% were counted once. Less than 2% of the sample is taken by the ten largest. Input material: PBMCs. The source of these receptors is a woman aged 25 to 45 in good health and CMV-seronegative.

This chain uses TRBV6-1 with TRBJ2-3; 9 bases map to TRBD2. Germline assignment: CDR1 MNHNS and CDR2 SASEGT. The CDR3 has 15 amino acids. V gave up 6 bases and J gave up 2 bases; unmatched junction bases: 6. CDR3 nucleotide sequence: TGTGCCAGCAGGGTAGCGGGGGCCAACACAGATACGCAGTATTTT. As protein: CASRVAGANTDTQYF.

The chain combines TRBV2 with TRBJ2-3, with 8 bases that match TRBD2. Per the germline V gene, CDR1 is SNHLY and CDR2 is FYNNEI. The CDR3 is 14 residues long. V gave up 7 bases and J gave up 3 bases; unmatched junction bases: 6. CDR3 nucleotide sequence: TGTGCCAGCAATTCGGGGGGGCGGACAGATACGCAGTATTTT. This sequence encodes CASNSGGRTDTQYF.

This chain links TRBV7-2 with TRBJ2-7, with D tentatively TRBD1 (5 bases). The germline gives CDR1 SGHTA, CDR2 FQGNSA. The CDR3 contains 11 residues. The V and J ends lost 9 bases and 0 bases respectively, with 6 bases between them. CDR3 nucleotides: TGTGCCAGTAGGGGCTCCTACGAGCAGTACTTC. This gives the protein CASRGSYEQYF.

The CDR3 DNA sequence: TGTGCCAGCAGCCCGGACAGGGGGTCTGGAAACACCATATATTTT. Translated, it gives CASSPDRGSGNTIYF. The rearrangement uses TRBV13 and TRBJ1-3; 10 bases map to TRBD1. Unmatched junction bases numbered 2, after V lost 5 bases and J lost 1 base. The CDR3 extends over 15 amino acids. CDR1 is PRHDT, CDR2 FYEKMQ, per germline (reference sequence).

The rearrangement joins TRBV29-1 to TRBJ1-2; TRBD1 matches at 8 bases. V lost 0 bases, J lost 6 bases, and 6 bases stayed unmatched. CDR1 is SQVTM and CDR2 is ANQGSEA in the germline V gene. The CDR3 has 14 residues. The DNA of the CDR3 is TGCAGCGTTGAAGAGGCCAGGGGGCTCAATGGCTACACCTTC. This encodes CSVEEARGLNGYTF.

For the CDR3, the DNA is TGTGCCAGCAGCTCTCAGGGTAACTATGGCTACACCTTC. Translating gives CASSSQGNYGYTF. The chain uses TRBV5-6 and TRBJ1-2; D may be TRBD1 (5 bases). The CDR3 is 13 amino acids. V lost 3 bases, J lost 1 base, and 7 bases lay in between. Germline V gives CDR1 SGHDT, CDR2 YYEEEE.

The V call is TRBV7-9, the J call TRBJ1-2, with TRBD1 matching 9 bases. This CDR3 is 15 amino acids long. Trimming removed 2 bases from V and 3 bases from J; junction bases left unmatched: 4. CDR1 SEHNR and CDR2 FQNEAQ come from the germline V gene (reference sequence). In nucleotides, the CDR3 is TGTGCCAGCAGCTTAAACAGGGGGCGCGACTATGGCTACACCTTC. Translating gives CASSLNRGRDYGYTF.

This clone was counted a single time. CDR3 residues: CASIRKGGQINEKLFF. The CDR3 nucleotides are TGTGCCAGCATCCGTAAGGGGGGACAGATTAATGAAAAACTGTTTTTT. The chain has TRBV5-8 and TRBJ1-4, with 7 bases identical to TRBD1. The CDR3 is 16 residues long. Germline V gene sequence: CDR1 SGHTS, CDR2 YDEGEE. Trimming took 6 bases from V and 4 from J; bases not matched to a gene: 12.

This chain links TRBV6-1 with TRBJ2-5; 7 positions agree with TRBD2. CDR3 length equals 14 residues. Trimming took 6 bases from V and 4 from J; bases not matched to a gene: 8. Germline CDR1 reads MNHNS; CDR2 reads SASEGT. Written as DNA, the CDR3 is TGTGCCAGCAGGGCCCCGGGGGGTTTAGAGACCCAGTACTTC. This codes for CASRAPGGLETQYF.

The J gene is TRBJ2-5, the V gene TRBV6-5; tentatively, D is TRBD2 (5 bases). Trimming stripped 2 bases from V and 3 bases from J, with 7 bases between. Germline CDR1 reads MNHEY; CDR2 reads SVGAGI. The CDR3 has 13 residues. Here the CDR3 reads CASSYGRKETQYF. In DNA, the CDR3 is TGTGCCAGCAGTTACGGGAGAAAAGAGACCCAGTACTTC.

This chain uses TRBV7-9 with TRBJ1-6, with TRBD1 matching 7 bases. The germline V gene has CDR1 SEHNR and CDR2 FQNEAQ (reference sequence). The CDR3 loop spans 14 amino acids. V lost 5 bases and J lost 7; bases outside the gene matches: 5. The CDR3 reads CASSKGAQNSPLHF. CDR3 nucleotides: TGTGCCAGCAGCAAGGGGGCGCAAAATTCACCCCTCCACTTT.

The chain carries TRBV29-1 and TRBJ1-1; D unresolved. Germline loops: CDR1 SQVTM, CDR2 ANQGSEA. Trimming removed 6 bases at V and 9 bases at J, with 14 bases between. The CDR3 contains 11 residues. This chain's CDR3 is CSVSLTAKAFF. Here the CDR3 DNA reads TGCAGCGTATCACTTACTGCAAAAGCTTTCTTT.

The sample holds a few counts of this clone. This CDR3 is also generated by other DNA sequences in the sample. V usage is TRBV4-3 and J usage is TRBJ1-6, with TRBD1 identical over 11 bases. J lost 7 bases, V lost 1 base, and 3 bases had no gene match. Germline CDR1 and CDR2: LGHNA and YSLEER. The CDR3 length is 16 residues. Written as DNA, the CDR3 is TGCGCCAGCAGCCAAGTAGGGACAGGGGGAAATTCACCCCTCCACTTT. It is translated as CASSQVGTGGNSPLHF.

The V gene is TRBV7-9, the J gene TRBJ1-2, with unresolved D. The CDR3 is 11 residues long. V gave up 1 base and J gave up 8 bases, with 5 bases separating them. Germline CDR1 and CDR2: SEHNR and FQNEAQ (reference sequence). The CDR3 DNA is TGTGCCAGCAGCTTAGATCGGGGCTACACCTTC. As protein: CASSLDRGYTF. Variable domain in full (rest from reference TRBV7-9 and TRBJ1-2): DTGVSQNPRHKITKRGQNVTFRCDPISEHNRLYWYRQTLGQGPEFLTYFQNEAQLEKSRLLSDRFSAERPKGSFSTLEIQRTEQGDSAMYLCASSLDRGYTFGSGTRLTVV.

CDR3 loop: CASSQAKGSTDTQYF. In DNA, the CDR3 is TGCGCCAGCAGCCAAGCTAAGGGGTCCACAGATACGCAGTATTTT. The J gene is TRBJ2-3, the V gene TRBV4-3; weak D call: TRBD1 (5 bases). V lost 1 base and J lost 2, with 10 bases in between. The germline V gene has CDR1 LGHNA and CDR2 YSLEER. The CDR3 sequence is 15 residues long.